The clone carrying this T cell receptor (beta chain) was seen at least ten times. Its antigen is as yet unknown. The sample is drawn from a study of breast tumors, draining lymph nodes, adjacent tissues. Notes on the study in general: Tumors had less TCR diversity than lymph nodes, more than nontumor tissue. Luminal-like breast cancer showed significantly greater tumor-nontumor repertoire similarity than basal-like breast cancer did.

Breast cancer patients provided tissue from their axillary draining lymph nodes. V gave up 4 bases and J gave up 7 bases; unmatched junction bases: 13. Germline CDR1 is SNHLY and CDR2 is FYNNEI. This CDR3 is built from 17 residues. Via MiXCR, TCRdb re-called the multiplex PCR reads, giving one row per CDR3 protein. The sample lists 85,000 to 130,000 distinct CDR3 sequences, 21% occurring once. Material: axillary lymph node tissue. The rearrangement uses TRBV2 and TRBJ2-1; the match to TRBD2 covers 10 bases. This clonotype originated in a female donor with breast cancer. Some clones in this sample may be carry-over from other donors' samples. CDR3 in DNA: TGTGCCAGCAGTGGAACCACTCGGGGGACTAGCGTGAATGAGCAGTTCTTC. Translated: CASSGTTRGTSVNEQFF.